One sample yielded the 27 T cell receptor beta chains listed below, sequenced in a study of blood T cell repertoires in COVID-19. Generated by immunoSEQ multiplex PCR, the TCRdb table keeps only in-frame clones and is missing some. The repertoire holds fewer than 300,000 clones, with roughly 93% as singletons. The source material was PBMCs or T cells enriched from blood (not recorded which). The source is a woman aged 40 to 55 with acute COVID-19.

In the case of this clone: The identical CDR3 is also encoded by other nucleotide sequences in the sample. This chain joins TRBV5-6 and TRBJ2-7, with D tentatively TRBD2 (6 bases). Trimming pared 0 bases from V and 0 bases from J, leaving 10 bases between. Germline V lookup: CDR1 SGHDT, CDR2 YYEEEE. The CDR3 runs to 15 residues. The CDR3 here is CASSLGGTSSYEQYF. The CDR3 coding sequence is TGTGCCAGCAGCTTGGGCGGGACCTCCTCCTACGAGCAGTACTTC.

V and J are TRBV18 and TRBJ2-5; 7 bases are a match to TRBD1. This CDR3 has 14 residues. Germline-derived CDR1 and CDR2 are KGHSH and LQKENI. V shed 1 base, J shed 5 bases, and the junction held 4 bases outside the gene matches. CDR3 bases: TGTGCCAGCTCACCACTCGACAGGGCCGAGACCCAGTACTTC. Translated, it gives CASSPLDRAETQYF. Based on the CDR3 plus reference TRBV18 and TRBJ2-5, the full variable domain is NAGVMQNPRHLVRRRGQEARLRCSPMKGHSHVYWYRQLPEEGLKFMVYLQKENIIDESGMPKERFSAEFPKEGPSILRIQQVVRGDSAAYFCASSPLDRAETQYFGPGTRLLVL.

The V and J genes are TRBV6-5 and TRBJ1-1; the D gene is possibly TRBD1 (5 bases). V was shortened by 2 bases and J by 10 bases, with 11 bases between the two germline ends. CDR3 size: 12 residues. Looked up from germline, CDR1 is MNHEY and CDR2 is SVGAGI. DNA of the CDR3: TGTGCCAGCAGTTACAAGGGAGGGGTAGCTTTCTTT. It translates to CASSYKGGVAFF.

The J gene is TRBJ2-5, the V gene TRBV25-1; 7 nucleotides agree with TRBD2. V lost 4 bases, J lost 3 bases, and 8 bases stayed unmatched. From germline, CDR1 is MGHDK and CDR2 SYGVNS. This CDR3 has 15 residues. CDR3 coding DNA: TGTGCCAGCAGTGTAGGCGGGAGTTGGGAAGAGACCCAGTACTTC. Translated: CASSVGGSWEETQYF.

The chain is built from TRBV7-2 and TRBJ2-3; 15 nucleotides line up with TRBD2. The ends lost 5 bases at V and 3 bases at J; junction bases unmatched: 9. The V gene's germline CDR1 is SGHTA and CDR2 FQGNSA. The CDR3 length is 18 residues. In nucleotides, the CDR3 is TGTGCCAGCAGCCCAAAGGGTGGACTAGCGGGGGGGACAGATACGCAGTATTTT. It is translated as CASSPKGGLAGGTDTQYF.

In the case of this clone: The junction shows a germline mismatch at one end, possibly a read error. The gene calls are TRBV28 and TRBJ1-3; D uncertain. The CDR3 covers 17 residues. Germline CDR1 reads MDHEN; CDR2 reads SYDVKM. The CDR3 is CASSPGGRLLAGNTVYF. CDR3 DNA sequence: TGTGCCAGCAGCCCCGGAGGGCGGTTGTTGGCTGGAAACACCGTATATTTT.

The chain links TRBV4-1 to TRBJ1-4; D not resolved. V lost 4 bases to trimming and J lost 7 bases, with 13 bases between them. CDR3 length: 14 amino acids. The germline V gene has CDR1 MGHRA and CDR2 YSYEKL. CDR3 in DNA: TGCGCCAGCAGCCGCGATTTGCTGGTTGAAAAACTGTTTTTT. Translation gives CASSRDLLVEKLFF.

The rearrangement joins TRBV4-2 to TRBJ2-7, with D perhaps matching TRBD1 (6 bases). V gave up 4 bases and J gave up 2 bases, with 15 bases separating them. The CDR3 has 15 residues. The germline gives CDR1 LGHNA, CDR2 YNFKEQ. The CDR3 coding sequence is TGTGCCAGCAGCCGTACAGGGTTAGGGGCCTACGAGCAGTACTTC. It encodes CASSRTGLGAYEQYF.

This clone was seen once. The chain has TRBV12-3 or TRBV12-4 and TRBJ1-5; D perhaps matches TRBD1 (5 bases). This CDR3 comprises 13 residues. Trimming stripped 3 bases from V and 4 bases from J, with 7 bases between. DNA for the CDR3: TGTGCCAGCAGTTTGTCAGGGAATCAGCCCCAGCATTTT. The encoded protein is CASSLSGNQPQHF.

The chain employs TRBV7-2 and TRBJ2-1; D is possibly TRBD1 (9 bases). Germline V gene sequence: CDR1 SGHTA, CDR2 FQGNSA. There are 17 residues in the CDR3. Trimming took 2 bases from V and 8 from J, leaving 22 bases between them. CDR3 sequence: CASSLWGQGAGRDEQFF. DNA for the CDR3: TGTGCCAGCAGCTTATGGGGACAGGGTGCCGGGAGGGATGAGCAGTTCTTC.

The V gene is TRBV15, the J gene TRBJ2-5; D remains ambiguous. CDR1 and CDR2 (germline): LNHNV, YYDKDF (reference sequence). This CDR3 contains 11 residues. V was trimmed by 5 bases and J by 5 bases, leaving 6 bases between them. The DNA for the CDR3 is TGTGCCACCAGCCTAAAGGAGACCCAGTACTTC. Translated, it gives CATSLKETQYF. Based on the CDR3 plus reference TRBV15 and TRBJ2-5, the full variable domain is DAMVIQNPRYQVTQFGKPVTLSCSQTLNHNVMYWYQQKSSQAPKLLFHYYDKDFNNEADTPDNFQSRRPNTSFCFLDIRSPGLGDTAMYLCATSLKETQYFGPGTRLLVL.

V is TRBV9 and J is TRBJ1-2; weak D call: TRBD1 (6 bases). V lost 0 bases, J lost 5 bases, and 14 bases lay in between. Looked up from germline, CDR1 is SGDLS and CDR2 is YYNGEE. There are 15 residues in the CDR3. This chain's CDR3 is CASSVARTEFYGYTF. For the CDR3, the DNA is TGTGCCAGCAGCGTAGCTCGGACAGAGTTTTATGGCTACACCTTC.

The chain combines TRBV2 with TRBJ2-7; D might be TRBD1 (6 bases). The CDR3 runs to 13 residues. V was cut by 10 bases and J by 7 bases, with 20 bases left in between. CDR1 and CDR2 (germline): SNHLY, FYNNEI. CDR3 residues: CATEDRWGGEQYF. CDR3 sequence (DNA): TGTGCCACCGAGGACAGATGGGGTGGGGAGCAGTACTTC.

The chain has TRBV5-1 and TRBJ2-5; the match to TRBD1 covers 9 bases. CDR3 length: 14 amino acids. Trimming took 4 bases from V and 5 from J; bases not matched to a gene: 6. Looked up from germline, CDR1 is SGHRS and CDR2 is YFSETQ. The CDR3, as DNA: TGCGCCAGCAGCCTGGGGACAGGGAAGGAGACCCAGTACTTC. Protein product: CASSLGTGKETQYF.

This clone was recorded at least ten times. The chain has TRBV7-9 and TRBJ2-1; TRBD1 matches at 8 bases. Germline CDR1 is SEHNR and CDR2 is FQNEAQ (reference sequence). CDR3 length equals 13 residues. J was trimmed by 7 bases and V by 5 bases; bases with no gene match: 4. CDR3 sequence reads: CASSGQGQNEQFF. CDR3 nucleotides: TGTGCCAGCAGCGGACAGGGCCAAAATGAGCAGTTCTTC.

This chain's CDR3 is CASKPSGGPYEQYF. The DNA for the CDR3 is TGTGCCAGCAAACCTAGCGGGGGTCCTTACGAGCAGTACTTC. The J gene is TRBJ2-7, the V gene TRBV6-5; 10 bases match TRBD2. The CDR3 runs 14 residues. Germline V gene lookup returns CDR1 MNHEY and CDR2 SVGAGI. Trimming at V came to 7 bases and at J to 4 bases, leaving 7 bases not matched to a gene.

CDR3 amino acids: CASSLLAGGGETQYF. The DNA of the CDR3 is TGTGCCAGCAGTTTACTAGCGGGGGGGGGAGAGACCCAGTACTTC. J is TRBJ2-5 and V is TRBV27, with TRBD2 matching over 12 bases. CDR1 is MNHEY, CDR2 SMNVEV, per germline (reference sequence). The CDR3 extends over 15 amino acids. The V and J ends lost 2 bases and 4 bases, in that order; junction bases with no gene match: 2.

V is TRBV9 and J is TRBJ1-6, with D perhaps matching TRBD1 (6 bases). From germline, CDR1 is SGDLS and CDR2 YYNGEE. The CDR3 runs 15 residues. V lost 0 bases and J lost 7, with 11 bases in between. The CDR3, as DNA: TGTGCCAGCAGCGTAGACCCTCAGGGGAATTCACCCCTCCACTTT. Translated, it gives CASSVDPQGNSPLHF.

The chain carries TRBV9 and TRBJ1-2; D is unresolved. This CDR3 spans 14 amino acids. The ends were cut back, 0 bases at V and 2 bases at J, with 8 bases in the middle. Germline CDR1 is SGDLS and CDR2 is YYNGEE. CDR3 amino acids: CASSVAAGNYGYTF. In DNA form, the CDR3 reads TGTGCCAGCAGCGTAGCTGCAGGCAACTATGGCTACACCTTC.

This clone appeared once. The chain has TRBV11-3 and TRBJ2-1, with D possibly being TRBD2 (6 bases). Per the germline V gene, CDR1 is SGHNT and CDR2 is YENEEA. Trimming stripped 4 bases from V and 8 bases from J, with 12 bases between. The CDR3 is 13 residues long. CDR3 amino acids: CASSSWRADEQFF. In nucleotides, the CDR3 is TGTGCCAGCAGCTCCTGGAGGGCCGATGAGCAGTTCTTC.

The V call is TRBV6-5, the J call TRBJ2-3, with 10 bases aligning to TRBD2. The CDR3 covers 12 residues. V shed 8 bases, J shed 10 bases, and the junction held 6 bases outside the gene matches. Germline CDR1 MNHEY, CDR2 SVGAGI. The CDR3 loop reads CASGTSDRSQYF. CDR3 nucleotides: TGTGCCAGCGGGACTAGCGATAGATCGCAGTATTTT.

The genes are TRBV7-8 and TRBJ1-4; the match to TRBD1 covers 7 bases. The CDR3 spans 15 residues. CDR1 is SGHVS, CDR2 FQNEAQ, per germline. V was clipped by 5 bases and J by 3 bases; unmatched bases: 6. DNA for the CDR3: TGTGCCAGCAGCGCCGGACAGGTTTCTAATGAAAAACTGTTTTTT. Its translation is CASSAGQVSNEKLFF.

CDR3 nucleotide sequence: TGTGCCAGCAGCAAGACTAGCGGCTCCTACGAGCAGTACTTC. Its protein product is CASSKTSGSYEQYF. This chain uses TRBV21-1 with TRBJ2-7; the tabulated D call, TRBD2, remains unverified against the DNA. TRBV21-1 is noted as a pseudogene. This CDR3 contains 14 residues.

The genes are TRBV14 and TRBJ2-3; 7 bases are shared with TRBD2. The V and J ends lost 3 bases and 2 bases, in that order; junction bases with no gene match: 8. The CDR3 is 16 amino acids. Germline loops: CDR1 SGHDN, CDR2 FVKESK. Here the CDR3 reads CASSQRRSGATDTQYF. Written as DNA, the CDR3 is TGTGCCAGCAGCCAGAGACGGAGCGGGGCCACAGATACGCAGTATTTT.

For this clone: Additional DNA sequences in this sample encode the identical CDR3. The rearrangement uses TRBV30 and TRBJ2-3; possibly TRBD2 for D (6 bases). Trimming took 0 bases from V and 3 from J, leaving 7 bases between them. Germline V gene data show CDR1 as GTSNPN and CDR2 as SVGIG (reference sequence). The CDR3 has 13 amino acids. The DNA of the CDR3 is TGTGCCTGGAGTGTAGGAGGGACAGATACGCAGTATTTT. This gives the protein CAWSVGGTDTQYF.

As DNA, the CDR3 is TGTGCCAGCAGATGGACGACAGGGTCGAGGGAGCAGTACTTC. It codes for CASRWTTGSREQYF. This chain connects TRBV2 to TRBJ2-7, with TRBD1 identical over 7 bases. The CDR3 runs to 14 residues. J lost 7 bases, V lost 6 bases, and 12 bases had no gene match. In germline, CDR1 is SNHLY, CDR2 FYNNEI.

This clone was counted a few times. DNA of the CDR3: TGTGCCAGCAGCTTAGGACTAGCGGGAGTACGGACTGAGCAGTTCTTC. Protein sequence: CASSLGLAGVRTEQFF. The chain carries TRBV7-6 and TRBJ2-1, with 12 bases fitting TRBD2. Germline loops: CDR1 SGHVS, CDR2 FNYEAQ. J gave up 9 bases and V 1 base, and 7 bases lay outside the gene matches. The CDR3 has 16 amino acids.